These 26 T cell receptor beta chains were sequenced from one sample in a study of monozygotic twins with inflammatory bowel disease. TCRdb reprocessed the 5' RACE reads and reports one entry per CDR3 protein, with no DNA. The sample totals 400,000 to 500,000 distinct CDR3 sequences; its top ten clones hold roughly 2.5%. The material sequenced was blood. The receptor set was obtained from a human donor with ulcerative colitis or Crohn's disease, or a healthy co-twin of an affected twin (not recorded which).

CDR3 in amino acids: CATSRDFEATEAFF. The chain is built from TRBV15 and TRBJ1-1. CDR1 and CDR2 (germline): LNHNV, YYDKDF (reference sequence). The CDR3 consists of 14 residues.

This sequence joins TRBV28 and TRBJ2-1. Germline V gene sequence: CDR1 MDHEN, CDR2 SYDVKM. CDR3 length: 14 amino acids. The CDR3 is CASAKTEPYNEQFF.

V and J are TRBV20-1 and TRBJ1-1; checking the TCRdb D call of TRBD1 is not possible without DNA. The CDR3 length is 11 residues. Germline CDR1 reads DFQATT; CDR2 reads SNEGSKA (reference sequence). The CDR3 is CSAREQGTVFF.

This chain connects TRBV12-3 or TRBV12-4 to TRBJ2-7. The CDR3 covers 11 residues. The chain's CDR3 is CASSSLSEQYF.

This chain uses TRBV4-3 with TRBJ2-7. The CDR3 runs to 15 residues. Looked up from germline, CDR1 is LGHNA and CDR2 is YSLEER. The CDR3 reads CASSQGLATTYEQYF.

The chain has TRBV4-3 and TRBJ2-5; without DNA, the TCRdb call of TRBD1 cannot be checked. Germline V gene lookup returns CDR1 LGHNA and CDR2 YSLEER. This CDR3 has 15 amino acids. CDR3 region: CASSQGPGQGETQYF.

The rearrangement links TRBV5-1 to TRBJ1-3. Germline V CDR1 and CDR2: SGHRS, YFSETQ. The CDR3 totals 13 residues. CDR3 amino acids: CASSPREGNTIYF.

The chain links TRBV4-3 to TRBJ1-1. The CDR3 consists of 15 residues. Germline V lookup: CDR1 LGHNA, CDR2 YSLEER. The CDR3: CASSQDRVMNTEAFF.

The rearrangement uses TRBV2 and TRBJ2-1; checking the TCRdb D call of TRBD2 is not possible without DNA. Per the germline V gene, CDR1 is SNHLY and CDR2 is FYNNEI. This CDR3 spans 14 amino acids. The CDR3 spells CASSLSGGMDEQFF.

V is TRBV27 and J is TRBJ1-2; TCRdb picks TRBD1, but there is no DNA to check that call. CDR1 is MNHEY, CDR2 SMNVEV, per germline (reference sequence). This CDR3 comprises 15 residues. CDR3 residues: CASSLSSTGSYGYTF.

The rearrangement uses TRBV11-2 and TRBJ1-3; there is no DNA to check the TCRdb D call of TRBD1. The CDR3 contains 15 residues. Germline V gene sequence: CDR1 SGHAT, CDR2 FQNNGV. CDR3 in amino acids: CASSSSRRGGNTIYF.

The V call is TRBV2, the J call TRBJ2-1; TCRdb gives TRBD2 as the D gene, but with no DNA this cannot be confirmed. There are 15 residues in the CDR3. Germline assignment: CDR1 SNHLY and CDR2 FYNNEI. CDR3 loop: CASSAGTSVHNEQFF.

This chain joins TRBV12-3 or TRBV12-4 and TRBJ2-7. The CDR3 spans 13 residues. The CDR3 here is CASSLATPYEQYF.

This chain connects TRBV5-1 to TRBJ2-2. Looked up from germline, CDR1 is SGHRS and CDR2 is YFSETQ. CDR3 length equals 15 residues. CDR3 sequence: CASSLAGLVTGELFF.

The CDR3 here is CAIRHTSSGANVLTF. The chain couples TRBV10-3 to TRBJ2-6. Germline assignment: CDR1 ENHRY and CDR2 SYGVKD. The CDR3 totals 15 residues.

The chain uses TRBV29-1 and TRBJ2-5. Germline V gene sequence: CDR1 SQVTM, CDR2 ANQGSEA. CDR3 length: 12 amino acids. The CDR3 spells CSVDGRQETQYF.

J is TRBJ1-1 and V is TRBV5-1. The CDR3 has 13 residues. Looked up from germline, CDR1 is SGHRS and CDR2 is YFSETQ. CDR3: CASSLTVGSEAFF.

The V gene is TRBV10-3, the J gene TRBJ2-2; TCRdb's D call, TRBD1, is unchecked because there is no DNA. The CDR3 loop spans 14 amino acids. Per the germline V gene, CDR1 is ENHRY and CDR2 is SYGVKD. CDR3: CAIRRTGDTGELFF.

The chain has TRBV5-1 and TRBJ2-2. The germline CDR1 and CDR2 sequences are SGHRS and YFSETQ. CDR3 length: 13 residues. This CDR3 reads CASPDSNTGELFF.

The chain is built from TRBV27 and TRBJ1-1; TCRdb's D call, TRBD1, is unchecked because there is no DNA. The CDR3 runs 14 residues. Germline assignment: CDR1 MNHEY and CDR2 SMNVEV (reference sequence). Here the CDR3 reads CASSLRGANTEAFF.

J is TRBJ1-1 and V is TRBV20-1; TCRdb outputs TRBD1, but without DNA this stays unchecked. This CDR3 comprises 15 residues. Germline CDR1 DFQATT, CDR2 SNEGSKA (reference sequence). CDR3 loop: CSARTGGSMNTEAFF.

The CDR3 reads CASSLTGPEAFF. This chain links TRBV6-6 with TRBJ1-1; TCRdb designates TRBD1, a call that cannot be tested without DNA. This CDR3 contains 12 residues. The germline V gene encodes CDR1 MNHNY and CDR2 SVGAGI (reference sequence).

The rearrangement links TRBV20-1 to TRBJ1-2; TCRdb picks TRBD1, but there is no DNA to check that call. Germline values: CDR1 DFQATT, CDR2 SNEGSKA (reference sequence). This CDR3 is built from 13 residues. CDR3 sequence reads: CSAPEGVIDGYTF.

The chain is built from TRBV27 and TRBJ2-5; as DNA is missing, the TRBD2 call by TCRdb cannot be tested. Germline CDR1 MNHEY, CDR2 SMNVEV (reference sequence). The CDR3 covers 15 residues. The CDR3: CASRTLAGGGETQYF.

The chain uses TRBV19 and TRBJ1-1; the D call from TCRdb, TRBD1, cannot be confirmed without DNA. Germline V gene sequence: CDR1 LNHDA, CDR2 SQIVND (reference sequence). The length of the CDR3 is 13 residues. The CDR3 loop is CASSRGFGTEAFF. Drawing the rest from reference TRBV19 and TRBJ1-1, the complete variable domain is DGGITQSPKYLFRKEGQNVTLSCEQNLNHDAMYWYRQDPGQGLRLIYYSQIVNDFQKGDIAEGYSVSREKKESFPLTVTSAQKNPTAFYLCASSRGFGTEAFFGQGTRLTVV.

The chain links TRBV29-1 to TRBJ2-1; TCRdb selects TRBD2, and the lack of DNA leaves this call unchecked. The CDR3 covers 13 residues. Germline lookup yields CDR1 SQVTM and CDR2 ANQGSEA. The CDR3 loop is CSETSGGYNEQFF.